The present entry profiles one T cell receptor beta chain with its context. Many counts were recorded for this clonotype. Its antigen is currently not known. No base quality values were provided; no much bigger clone lies one nucleotide off. These data are taken from a study of response to subunit inactivated influenza vaccine (dated by TCRdb to 2016 to 2018). Concerning the study at large: The study used deep quantitative T cell receptor repertoire profiling to track responses to a trivalent subunit inactivated influenza vaccine.

What the work shows at the level of the full study, not this receptor alone: The authors suggested that each seasonal influenza vaccination may recruit only a limited number of new T cells.

Library preparation used RT-PCR. Sequencing instrument: Illumina HiSeq 2500. Through fastp at Q25 and MiXCR, TCRdb rebuilt clones from the public reads, retaining in-frame beta chains. Merged by CDR3 protein, the rows form single entries marked with the most common genes and DNA. The sample data list about 570,000 distinct CDR3 sequences, and roughly 12% of these were observed just once. The ten biggest clones cover roughly 9.6% of the sample. These data were likewise used in another study, on T cells expressing NK-cell markers. Per the second study: TCR beta cDNA libraries were made by 5'RACE template switching that added a universal primer site and unique molecular identifiers. Three sorted T-cell subsets (CD3+CD56+NKG2C+, CD3+CD56+NKG2C- and CD3+CD56-NKG2C+) from 8 or 9 donors had their TCR beta-chain repertoires profiled. Seven of the eight sequenced donors were HCMV-seropositive and one was HCMV-seronegative. In several experiments an anti-gammadeltaTCR antibody was added to restrict sorting to alphabetaTCR-expressing T cells. In more than 5 donors, the dominant CD3+CD56+NKG2C+ clonotypes were found to rank among the top 10 CD8+ clonotypes and to make up roughly 1.0-7.5% of CD8+ T cells. Those dominant clonotypes were again the most abundant among CD3+CD56-NKG2C+ cells in a handful of donors, at about 28.3-65%. Whether the expanded NKG2C-expressing T cell clones were specific for HCMV antigens remained unclear. The eight sequenced donors were randomly selected healthy volunteers, three men and five women. To determine HCMV serostatus, a commercial ELISA kit was used to detect HCMV-specific IgG in serum. Peripheral blood mononuclear cells were isolated from blood by Ficoll density gradient centrifugation. For six donors, bulk peripheral blood T-cell repertoires were also sequenced from unsorted PBMC. Priming for cDNA synthesis came from the TCR beta constant segment, and two successive PCR amplification steps followed. Illumina HiSeq 2000/2500, MiSeq or NextSeq was used to sequence libraries as 2 x 150 bp reads. MIGEC was used to demultiplex reads and group the reads by UMI, and MiTCR was used to assemble and quantify clonotypes. To remove erroneous sequences, TCR cDNA sequences were retained only when supported by two or more reads. Downstream repertoire analysis used the tcR package, and clonotypes were matched across fractions by CDR3 nucleotide sequence plus V segment. Antigen specificity was annotated against VDJdb with VDJmatch, allowing one amino acid substitution in CDR3.

This sequence originates from a man over 45 who received an inactivated influenza vaccine. Donor details come from another sample of the same person, matched by shared clones. The input for sequencing was PBMCs from blood, taken on the day of vaccination.

The nucleotides read TGTGCCATCAGTGTCAACAGCTACAATGAGCAGTTCTTC. The encoded protein is CAISVNSYNEQFF. The chain joins TRBV10-3 to TRBJ2-1; no D gene is confidently identified. CDR1 ENHRY and CDR2 SYGVKD were looked up in the germline V gene. The germline ends are 7 bases apart after V is trimmed by 4 bases and J by 3 bases. From the cysteine through the phenylalanine, the CDR3 covers 13 amino acids. The retained sequence is limited to the CDR3, 39 bases, with the frame set at the first base.